Here is one TCR beta chain with its context. No antigen is known for it. Base qualities were left out, and no much larger clone turns up one base away. In this study, focal radiation therapy paired with CTLA-4 blockade (ipilimumab) was tested in patients who had chemo-refractory metastatic non-small-cell lung cancer. This sample is drawn from a study of radiotherapy plus CTLA-4 blockade in lung cancer (dated by TCRdb to 2016 to 2019). Looking at the study overall: Objective responses were observed in about a sixth of enrolled patients, and disease control was achieved in roughly 30%. Points the paper makes about the study in general: After treatment with radiotherapy and ipilimumab, TCR clones that originated in tumors expanded in peripheral blood. Increased serum interferon-beta after radiation, together with early dynamic changes in blood T cell clones, were reported to be the strongest predictors of response.

Library preparation used the immunoSEQ multiplex PCR assay. TCRdb stores this immuneACCESS table with in-frame sequences only. Part of the clones is absent; in the studies checked, under half of the shortfall reflects unresolved V genes, and no reason is known for the rest. This sample holds about 80,000 clones; approximately 83% were observed only once. 2% to 2.5% of the sample comes from the top ten. This TCR came from a human donor with non-small cell lung cancer who had a partial response to radiotherapy plus ipilimumab. The input for sequencing was peripheral blood, taken from a patient treated with radiotherapy plus ipilimumab.

The CDR3 region reads CASSLAAARYNEQFF. The DNA sequence follows: TGTGCCAGCAGCTTAGCCGCGGCTAGATACAATGAGCAGTTCTTC. The sequence joins TRBV7-2 to TRBJ2-1, with no confident D gene call. CDR1 SGHTA and CDR2 FQGNSA were looked up in the germline V gene. The CDR3 measures 15 amino acids from cysteine to phenylalanine. Solely the CDR3 DNA is kept, with 45 bases framed from the first base. The junction carries 10 bases between V and J, which are trimmed by 0 bases and 4 bases respectively.